This T cell receptor beta chain was identified during a study of T cell repertoires in cytomegalovirus infection. At the level of the study: It can be stated that public TCR beta signatures indicated CMV infection as well as a matching HLA type.

The CDR3 runs to 16 residues. CDR1 is SNHLY, CDR2 FYNNEI, per germline. The V and J ends lost 1 base and 7 bases respectively, with 16 bases between them. In TCRdb, the reads were re-called with MiXCR into one record per CDR3 protein. The sample lists some 180,000 distinct CDR3 sequences, about 18% occurring once. Study outcomes and limitations: In two of eight donors, the top clonotype was HLA-C-restricted CMV-specific. The cumulative frequency of public TCR beta families identified carriers of CMV plus the relevant HLA.

As concerns this clonotype: Its antigen is as yet unknown.

The TCR sequence derives from a human donor in good health (CMV status not recorded). Some clones in this sample may be carry-over from other donors' samples. The specimen was CD8+ T cells from PBMCs. The rearrangement links TRBV2 to TRBJ1-4; no clear D. CDR3: CASSEVSARHGEKLFF. The CDR3 DNA reads as TGTGCCAGCAGTGAAGTTTCGGCCAGGCATGGTGAAAAACTGTTTTTT.